The TCR beta chain under discussion was sequenced for a study of T cells in Graves' hyperthyroidism and ophthalmopathy (dated by TCRdb to about 2019). Broadly, across the study: Peripheral blood samples were taken at initial diagnosis, before any treatment was given. To identify distinguishing TCR V-J signatures, a discovery cohort of about 100 patients was used, comprising 43 with Graves' ophthalmopathy and 55 to 65 with stable Graves' hyperthyroidism. Prospective prediction of ophthalmopathy was tested in an independent validation cohort consisting of 18 to 20 hyperthyroidism patients and 17 patients who later progressed to ophthalmopathy. For training and testing, the 110 or so patients in the discovery cohort were randomly divided in a 7:3 ratio. The study also compared thyroid tissue and blood T-cell repertoires from more than five Graves' hyperthyroidism patients. Following sampling, methimazole starting at 30 mg daily was given to hyperthyroidism patients, and high-dose intravenous methylprednisolone was given to ophthalmopathy patients. The paper reports TCR Vbeta CDR3 sequencing of 135 peripheral blood samples: around 41 ophthalmopathy, under 80 hyperthyroidism and 17 progressor patients.

TCR beta CDR3 regions were amplified from RNA transcripts. The first round of RT-PCR for the TCR CDR3 was performed with the HTBI primer set and the Qiagen OneStep RT-PCR kit. A second multiplex PCR round built the libraries, followed by size selection and purification. Libraries were sequenced paired-end with 100 bp reads on an Illumina HiSeq2000. Processing in the source paper ran as follows. SOAPnuke was used to process the raw data, throwing out any read that contained adapters or uncalled bases, had a mean Phred below 15, or lacked an exact constant-primer or identifier match. High-quality paired reads were merged with COPE v1.2.5, and unique nucleotide sequences were defined as clonotypes. Clonotypes were aligned to IMGT TRBV, TRBD and TRBJ reference segments using MiTCR v1.1. Only V-J combinations with frequency above 0.0001, covering 99% to 99.2% of repertoires, were analysed. A TCS score was defined as the ratio between F50 (clonal expansion) and ExV (chaos), using BLOSUM62-based TCRdist between CDR3 peptides within each V-J. Welch's t-statistics and random forest reduced 500 to 650 V-J features to 10 to 15, which were used in a naive Bayes classifier (R e1071). The similarity between thyroid and blood repertoires was quantified using the Morisita-Horn index. The public reads were run again by TCRdb, first through fastp at Q25 and then through MiXCR, and only productive beta chains were kept. CDR3 protein duplicates are merged, each entry listing the most common genes and DNA. The V and J calls were determined by TCRdb, not by the authors. The sample profile shows fewer than 650,000 distinct CDR3 sequences; about 15% of them were found once. The leading ten clones occupy approximately 4.2% of the sample.

Moderately to severely active disease, a Clinical Activity Score of at least 3, a NOSPECS grade of at least 4, and a duration under 3 months were present in ophthalmopathy patients. Patients with uncontrolled infections, other autoimmune diseases, pregnancy or lactation were excluded. Diagnoses were established on the basis of clinical symptoms, serum thyroxine and TRAb, thyroid ultrasound, and orbital computed tomography. PBMCs were isolated from 7.5 to 10 ml of fresh peripheral blood by Ficoll-Paque density gradient centrifugation. Total RNA was extracted using Trizol reagent, and RNA quality was assessed on an Agilent 2100 Bioanalyzer. Trimming leaves V shorter by 1 base and J shorter by 5 bases, with the junction holding 8 bases beyond the gene matches. The cysteine opens and the phenylalanine closes a CDR3 of 18 amino acids. The CDR3 DNA has 54 bases and is translated from base 1. Points the paper makes about the study in general: In validation, progression to ophthalmopathy was predicted by the model with almost 71% sensitivity and 72% to 85% specificity, a median of about 6.8 months before onset. Ophthalmopathy was separated from stable hyperthyroidism by a 13 V-J signature model, with just over 85% sensitivity and 81% to 83% specificity obtained in cross-validation and 80%/75% obtained in testing. Most expanded thyroid clonotypes (frequency above 0.001) were also detected in blood, a finding suggesting that blood repertoires may reflect thyroid immune responses. No statistical method was used to fix the sample size in advance, and group allocation was not hidden from the investigators.

As to this clonotype: Which antigen it targets is not known. No much larger clone exists at a distance of one base, and base qualities are not known.

The clonotype comes from a woman aged 40 to 50 with Graves' ophthalmopathy. The sample was blood. In this chain, TRBV12-3 or TRBV12-4 is recombined with TRBJ2-5; a stretch of 15 junction bases matches TRBD2. The sequenced DNA is TGTGCCAGCAGTTTAGTAGCGGGACTAGCGGGAGGCGGGGAGACCCAGTACTTC. Its amino acids are CASSLVAGLAGGGETQYF.